Presented here are 16 T cell receptor beta chains from one specimen sequenced in a study of CD8 T cells in Susac syndrome. RNA amounts of roughly 0.45 to 1 ug underwent reverse transcription with random hexamers. TCRdb processed the immunoSEQ multiplex PCR reads anew with MiXCR; each CDR3 protein has one entry. The repertoire includes approximately 100,000 distinct CDR3 sequences, just under 95% of them detected once, and over 0.1% sits in the top ten. The sequenced material came from CD8+ T cells from PBMCs. The receptors come from a human donor in good health.

The chain carries TRBV10-3 and TRBJ2-7; D might be TRBD2 (5 bases). Trimming cost V 2 bases and J 0 bases, with 11 bases left between them. Germline V CDR1 and CDR2: ENHRY, SYGVKD. CDR3 length equals 15 residues. The CDR3 nucleotides are TGTGCCATCAGTGAGCCTAGCACATACTCCTACGAGCAGTACTTC. This encodes CAISEPSTYSYEQYF.

The V and J genes are TRBV4-2 and TRBJ2-1; D tentatively fits TRBD1 or TRBD2 (5 bases each). V lost 1 base and J 9 bases, leaving 10 bases between the germline ends. The germline V gene encodes CDR1 LGHNA and CDR2 YNFKEQ. This CDR3 has 13 residues. The CDR3 here is CASSQGFGTEQFF. The DNA of the CDR3 is TGTGCCAGCAGCCAAGGTTTTGGGACTGAGCAGTTCTTC.

The chain is built from TRBV19 and TRBJ1-2; 10 bases line up with TRBD1. Losses at the gene ends were 7 bases for V and 6 bases for J; bases not matched to a gene: 8. Germline values: CDR1 LNHDA, CDR2 SQIVND (reference sequence). The CDR3 runs to 14 residues. The CDR3: CASTPGQGYDGYTF. For the CDR3, the DNA is TGTGCCAGTACGCCGGGACAGGGGTACGATGGCTACACCTTC.

Worth noting for this clonotype: Because the CDR3's place on the DNA is in doubt, the DNA is left out and the CDR3 is given as listed by TCRdb. The chain is built from TRBV23-1 and TRBJ1-4; the table's TRBD1 call for D was not verified on the DNA. TRBV23-1 carries the ORF label, with uncertain function. The CDR3 length equals 15 residues, ends included. CDR3 sequence: CASSPGGALMKNCFF.

CDR3: CSARVVAGETQYF. CDR3 bases: TGCAGTGCTAGAGTGGTGGCTGGGGAGACCCAGTACTTC. This chain connects TRBV20-1 to TRBJ2-5; D is undetermined. Germline-derived CDR1 and CDR2 are DFQATT and SNEGSKA (reference sequence). This CDR3 comprises 13 residues. The V end was cut by 1 base, the J end by 5 bases, with 11 bases between.

The chain recombines TRBV30 with TRBJ1-2, with TRBD1 as a possible D gene (5 bases). V shed 3 bases and J shed 6 bases, with 14 bases lying between them. The CDR3 is made up of 13 amino acids. Germline V lookup: CDR1 GTSNPN, CDR2 SVGIG (reference sequence). CDR3 region: CAWRQVPGDGYTF. The CDR3 nucleotides read TGTGCCTGGAGACAGGTTCCGGGGGATGGCTACACCTTC.

The rearrangement joins TRBV29-1 to TRBJ1-1; 7 nucleotides match TRBD1. V lost 5 bases to trimming and J lost 1 base; unmatched junction nucleotides: 10. This CDR3 has 15 residues. In germline, CDR1 is SQVTM, CDR2 ANQGSEA. Written as DNA, the CDR3 is TGCAGCGTTAAGATCCAGGGGGTTGGGAACACTGAAGCTTTCTTT. Protein: CSVKIQGVGNTEAFF.

This clonotype came up a few times. The J gene is TRBJ2-7, the V gene TRBV6-2 or TRBV6-3; the D call may be TRBD1 or TRBD2 (6 bases each). The CDR3 is 12 amino acids. V was cut by 7 bases and J by 5 bases, with 12 bases left in between. Germline V gene lookup returns CDR1 MNHEY and CDR2 SVGEGT. Here the CDR3 DNA reads TGTGCCAGCACCCTGGGGGGCAACGAGCAGTACTTC. It translates to CASTLGGNEQYF.

The chain is built from TRBV24-1 and TRBJ2-2; TRBD1 might be the D (6 bases). The CDR3 runs 13 residues. V lost 6 bases, J lost 6 bases, and 10 bases lay in between. Germline V CDR1 and CDR2: KGHDR, SFDVKD. CDR3: CATSKQGSGELFF. CDR3 DNA: TGTGCCACCAGTAAACAGGGTTCCGGGGAGCTGTTTTTT.

This chain uses TRBV7-8 with TRBJ2-3; a weak D match, TRBD1 (6 bases). The CDR3 extends over 15 amino acids. Germline CDR1 and CDR2: SGHVS and FQNEAQ. The V and J ends lost 2 bases and 2 bases respectively, with 11 bases between them. The CDR3 reads CASSLQGGPTDTQYF. The DNA of the CDR3 is TGTGCCAGCAGCTTACAAGGGGGTCCCACAGATACGCAGTATTTT.

This clonotype has only one observation. The V and J genes are TRBV7-2 and TRBJ2-1, with 9 bases fitting TRBD2. The CDR3 covers 17 residues. V was clipped by 6 bases and J by 5 bases; unmatched bases: 14. CDR1 SGHTA and CDR2 FQGNSA come from the germline V gene. The CDR3 here is CASSLGGSGGLNNEQFF. As DNA, the CDR3 is TGTGCCAGCAGTCTAGGGGGAAGCGGGGGGCTCAACAATGAGCAGTTCTTC.

This clonotype was picked up one time. The chain couples TRBV7-9 to TRBJ2-1; maybe TRBD2 (5 bases). Germline CDR1 and CDR2: SEHNR and FQNEAQ (reference sequence). This CDR3 is built from 13 residues. Trimming removed 5 bases from V and 5 bases from J, with 10 bases in between. The CDR3 bases are TGTGCCAGCAGCCTTAGCGCCGACAATGAGCAGTTCTTC. It encodes CASSLSADNEQFF. The whole variable domain, filled in from reference TRBV7-9 and TRBJ2-1, reads DTGVSQNPRHKITKRGQNVTFRCDPISEHNRLYWYRQTLGQGPEFLTYFQNEAQLEKSRLLSDRFSAERPKGSFSTLEIQRTEQGDSAMYLCASSLSADNEQFFGPGTRLTVL.

The V and J genes are TRBV6-5 and TRBJ2-1; D uncertain. This CDR3 is built from 10 residues. Trimming removed 11 bases at V and 5 bases at J, with 7 bases between. The germline CDR1 and CDR2 sequences are MNHEY and SVGAGI. The CDR3 DNA sequence: TGTGCCCACCGGGACAATGAGCAGTTCTTC. This codes for CAHRDNEQFF.

The count of this clonotype is one. J is TRBJ1-2 and V is TRBV4-3; TRBD1 matches at 10 bases. The CDR3 totals 13 residues. Germline V gene data show CDR1 as LGHNA and CDR2 as YSLEER. The trim removed 2 bases at V and 13 bases at J, leaving 7 bases unmatched. The CDR3 here is CASSQPGQGLVTF. In nucleotides, the CDR3 is TGCGCCAGCAGCCAACCGGGACAGGGGTTGGTCACCTTC.

This clonotype showed up just a few times. CDR3 region: CASSQEQTSYEQYF. The DNA of the CDR3 is TGCGCCAGCAGCCAAGAGCAGACCTCCTACGAGCAGTACTTC. This chain links TRBV4-1 with TRBJ2-7; D is unresolved. V was clipped by 0 bases and J by 0 bases, with 6 bases between them. Per the germline V gene, CDR1 is MGHRA and CDR2 is YSYEKL. The CDR3 contains 14 residues.

The chain couples TRBV5-1 to TRBJ2-2, with D unresolved. The CDR3 contains 13 residues. With 4 bases removed from V and 3 bases from J, the gap between germline ends came to 7 bases. Per the germline V gene, CDR1 is SGHRS and CDR2 is YFSETQ. CDR3 sequence: CASSLDDTGELFF. The DNA for the CDR3 is TGCGCCAGCAGCCTAGATGACACCGGGGAGCTGTTTTTT.